A selection of T cell receptor beta chains follows, all from one sample in a study of OX40 agonist ivuxolimab in advanced cancers. Measured with immunoSEQ multiplex PCR; TCRdb has only the in-frame clones, and not every one. Of tens of thousands of clones listed, approximately 88% are singletons. Sequenced here: CD4+ or CD8+ T cells sorted from blood, sampled in a trial of the OX40 agonist ivuxolimab. These receptors were collected from an adult with an advanced solid tumor such as melanoma, head and neck, liver or kidney cancer. Both conserved end residues are part of each CDR3. Fields, in order: J gene, V gene, D gene, clone size, CDR3 DNA, CDR3 protein. D genes are given only for firm matches. A row's size may be missing; if present it is once, few, many or a size class.

TRBJ2-3 TRBV5-4 TRBD2 - TGTGCCAGCAGCCAGAGACTAGCGGGAGGGTCGGCGCAGTATTTT CASSQRLAGGSAQYF
TRBJ1-1 TRBV5-1 TRBD1 - TGCGCCAGCAGCTTTACCGACAGGGCCACTGAAGCTTTCTTT CASSFTDRATEAFF
TRBJ2-1 TRBV11-2 - - TGTGCCAGCAGCTTTAGGGATCCCAGATCCTACAATGAGCAGTTCTTC CASSFRDPRSYNEQFF
TRBJ2-3 TRBV5-6 - - TGTGCCAGCAGCTTCTCGGGGCCAGATACGCAGTATTTT CASSFSGPDTQYF
TRBJ2-3 TRBV2 - - TGTGCCAGCAAAAGTGGAGGGACGCAGTATTTT CASKSGGTQYF
TRBJ1-2 TRBV7-9 - - TGTGCCAGCAGCTTTGATCCGACCTGGGGTGGCTACACCTTC CASSFDPTWGGYTF
TRBJ2-3 TRBV18 - - TGTGCCAGCTCGTCAAGACTAGTCGGAGATACGCAGTATTTT CASSSRLVGDTQYF
TRBJ2-3 TRBV28 TRBD2 - TGTGCCAGCAGTTTCCCCGGGACTAGCGGCCGCACAGATACGCAGTATTTT CASSFPGTSGRTDTQYF
TRBJ1-1 TRBV2 - - TGTGCCAGCAGTCCTCAGGGAAGCCAAACTGAAGCTTTCTTT CASSPQGSQTEAFF
TRBJ1-6 TRBV5-1 - once TGCGCCAGCAGCTATACAAAGTCCGCCGTTTCACCCCTCCACTTT CASSYTKSAVSPLHF
TRBJ2-5 TRBV14 TRBD2 - TGTGCCAGCAGCCCCCGGCTAGCGGGTGACTACCAAGAGACCCAGTACTTC CASSPRLAGDYQETQYF
TRBJ1-3 TRBV4-1 - - TGTGCCAGCAGCCAGGGATGGAACTCTGGAAACACCATATATTTT CASSQGWNSGNTIYF
TRBJ2-1 TRBV18 - - TGTGCCAGCTCACGAGATCCAGGAGGGCAGTTCTTC CASSRDPGGQFF
TRBJ1-5 TRBV7-2 - - TGTGCCAGCAGCTTCACTGTGGGTAATCAGCCCCAGCATTTT CASSFTVGNQPQHF
TRBJ2-1 TRBV4-1 TRBD2 - TGCGCCAGCAGCTATAGGATCGGGGGGAGCTCCTACAATGAGCAGTTCTTC CASSYRIGGSSYNEQFF
TRBJ1-1 TRBV18 TRBD1 - TGTGCCAGCTCATATTCTCTACAGGGGAGCACTGAAGCTTTCTTT CASSYSLQGSTEAFF
TRBJ1-4 TRBV5-1 - - TGCGCCAGCAGCTTGTTGCCCGGCCGGGGTAGTGGTGAAAAACTGTTTTTT CASSLLPGRGSGEKLFF
TRBJ2-1 TRBV5-1 TRBD2 - TGCGCCAGCAGCCGCGGGGGGAGCTCCTACAATGAGCAGTTCTTC CASSRGGSSYNEQFF
TRBJ2-3 TRBV28 - - TGTGCCAGCAGTCCGGTCTGGGGGTCCACCTACAGCACAGATACGCAGTATTTT CASSPVWGSTYSTDTQYF
TRBJ1-5 TRBV21-1 - - TGTGCCAGCAGCAAAGAGGGCGCGGGCTATAGCAATCAGCCCCAGCATTTT CASSKEGAGYSNQPQHF
TRBJ2-7 TRBV6-1 TRBD2 - TGTGCCAGCAGTGAAATAGCGGGAGAGGAAACCTACGAGCAGTACTTC CASSEIAGEETYEQYF
TRBJ2-2 TRBV9 TRBD2 - TGTGCCAGCAGCGCTGTGACTAGCGGGGGATACACCGGGGAGCTGTTTTTT CASSAVTSGGYTGELFF
TRBJ1-1 TRBV2 TRBD1 - TGTGCCAGCAGCTGGGACAGGGCGGACACTGAAGCTTTCTTT CASSWDRADTEAFF
TRBJ1-5 TRBV6-5 - - TGTGCCAGCAGTTACAGGGCCAATCAGCCCCAGCATTTT CASSYRANQPQHF
TRBJ2-7 TRBV6-5 - - TGTGCCAGCAATACGAGGAGGGGGGAAAGCTACGAGCAGTACTTC CASNTRRGESYEQYF
TRBJ2-3 TRBV4-1 TRBD2 - TGCGCCAGCAACCTAGCGGGAGGCACAGATACGCAGTATTTT CASNLAGGTDTQYF
TRBJ1-5 TRBV29-1 - - TGCAGCGTTGAAGGGTCCCCTAATCAGCCCCAGCATTTT CSVEGSPNQPQHF
TRBJ1-2 TRBV6-5 - once TGTGCCAGCAGTTACTCGATGGTTCATGGCTACACCTTC CASSYSMVHGYTF
TRBJ1-1 TRBV19 - - TGTGCCAGTAGTCTCGAACGGGGCTCTGAGGCTTTCTTT CASSLERGSEAFF